The source of this T cell receptor (beta chain) is a study of OX40 agonist ivuxolimab in advanced cancers. The study, taken as a whole, reports: CD4+ and CD8+ blood T cells expanded clonally by week 6 at 0.1 to 3.0 mg/kg.

With baseline, cycle 4 day 1, and cycle 7 day 1 as timepoints, blood was sampled. Method: immunoSEQ multiplex PCR; TCRdb's copy keeps in-frame clones and lacks some. The repertoire includes about 72,000 clones, more than 80% of them detected once, and 0.85% to 1% sits in the top ten. This CDR3 is built from 17 residues. Germline CDR1 reads SGHRS; CDR2 reads YFSETQ. V dropped 4 bases and J dropped 5; count of bases not matched to a gene: 11. Only one count was recorded for this clone. Antigen specificity is unknown. The chain employs TRBV5-1 and TRBJ2-7; 14 positions match TRBD2. The source was CD4+ or CD8+ T cells sorted from blood, collected in a trial of the OX40 agonist ivuxolimab. The TCR comes from an adult with an advanced solid tumor such as melanoma, head and neck, liver or kidney cancer. The CDR3 sequence is CASSRLLTSGRADEQYF. The DNA of the CDR3 is TGCGCCAGCAGCCGATTGCTGACTAGCGGGAGGGCCGACGAGCAGTACTTC.